This passage covers 20 T cell receptor beta chains from one sample sequenced in a study of blood T cell repertoires in COVID-19 (TCRdb year 2020). Libraries came from the immunoSEQ multiplex PCR assay. As stored in TCRdb, this immuneACCESS dataset retains in-frame rearrangements with V and J assigned. A fraction of the clones does not appear; measured against another copy, unresolved V genes explain less than half of the discrepancy, and the remainder lacks a known reason. The sample has about 160,000 clones on record, more than 75% of them singletons. The top ten hold around 15% of the sample. Sequenced input: peripheral blood. The receptors derive from a human donor with acute or convalescent COVID-19. The donor label of this sample is uncertain.

The chain employs TRBV5-4 and TRBJ1-4, with TRBD1 identical over 10 bases. The germline V gene has CDR1 SGHNT and CDR2 YYREEE (reference sequence). The CDR3 has 17 amino acids. V lost 4 bases, J lost 5 bases, and 11 bases stayed unmatched. The CDR3 sequence is CASSRGQGRGVNEKLFF. Written as DNA, the CDR3 is TGTGCCAGCAGCCGGGGACAGGGGAGAGGCGTAAATGAAAAACTGTTTTTT.

Only a few counts were recorded for this clone. The chain has TRBV27 and TRBJ2-3, with TRBD1 as a possible D gene (5 bases). The CDR3 spans 15 residues. Per germline, CDR1 MNHEY and CDR2 SMNVEV (reference sequence). Trimming cost V 5 bases and J 2 bases, with 14 bases left between them. For the CDR3, the DNA is TGTGCCAGCAGTCCCCCGACAGATTTCACAGATACGCAGTATTTT. It specifies CASSPPTDFTDTQYF.

This sequence joins TRBV4-3 and TRBJ2-3; 10 bases are a match to TRBD2. The CDR3 consists of 16 residues. Germline lookup yields CDR1 LGHNA and CDR2 YSLEER. The V segment lost 4 bases and the J segment 2 bases; nucleotides outside the gene matches: 6. CDR3 DNA: TGCGCCAGCAGCCTTTCCGGACTAGCGGACACAGATACGCAGTATTTT. It codes for CASSLSGLADTDTQYF.

As to this clone: The junction does not match germline at one end; this may be a read error. The same CDR3 can be traced to other DNA sequences in this sample. V and J are TRBV7-2 and TRBJ1-2; tentatively, D is TRBD1 (6 bases). Germline V gene sequence: CDR1 SGHTA, CDR2 FQGNSA. CDR3 size: 15 residues. This CDR3 is CASSLGRGTAYGYTF. CDR3 nucleotide sequence: TGTGCCAGCAGCTTAGGTAGGGGGACGGCCTATGGTTACACCTTC.

The chain is built from TRBV30 and TRBJ2-5; 8 nucleotides align to TRBD2. The CDR3 consists of 14 residues. Germline CDR1 GTSNPN, CDR2 SVGIG (reference sequence). The J segment lost 4 bases and the V segment lost 4 bases, leaving 8 bases of the junction unmatched. In DNA, the CDR3 is TGTGCCTGGATGGGGCCGGGGGGGCCAGAGACCCAGTACTTC. It encodes CAWMGPGGPETQYF.

This rearrangement joins TRBV15 to TRBJ1-5; possibly TRBD1 for D (5 bases). The CDR3 totals 16 residues. Trimming stripped 0 bases from V and 4 bases from J, with 13 bases between. CDR1 LNHNV and CDR2 YYDKDF come from the germline V gene (reference sequence). DNA of the CDR3: TGTGCCACCAGCAGAGATAGGCAGGGTTGGAATCAGCCCCAGCATTTT. Translation gives CATSRDRQGWNQPQHF.

This chain uses TRBV7-9 with TRBJ1-2; TRBD1 aligns across 7 bases. Per the germline V gene, CDR1 is SEHNR and CDR2 is FQNEAQ (reference sequence). The CDR3 is made up of 14 amino acids. V shed 5 bases, J shed 11 bases, and the junction held 14 bases outside the gene matches. CDR3 DNA sequence: TGTGCCAGCAGCCTGATCCGGGACAGAATAGGTTACACCTTC. As protein: CASSLIRDRIGYTF.

The CDR3 loop is CSVAPQQETQYF. The CDR3 DNA reads TGCAGCGTTGCACCCCAGCAAGAGACCCAGTACTTC. The chain couples TRBV29-1 to TRBJ2-5, with D unresolved. In germline, CDR1 is SQVTM, CDR2 ANQGSEA. This CDR3 comprises 12 residues. V was pared by 4 bases and J by 2 bases, with 8 bases between.

The gene calls are TRBV6-6 and TRBJ1-1, with a weak D call TRBD1 (6 bases). The germline V gene has CDR1 MNHNY and CDR2 SVGAGI (reference sequence). V was trimmed by 0 bases and J by 4 bases, leaving 12 bases between them. The CDR3 covers 15 residues. The CDR3 loop is CASSYSRGGRTEAFF. The CDR3 DNA follows: TGTGCCAGCAGTTACTCGAGAGGGGGTCGCACTGAAGCTTTCTTT.

The chain uses TRBV24-1 and TRBJ2-1; the match to TRBD1 covers 7 bases. From germline, CDR1 is KGHDR and CDR2 SFDVKD. The ends lost 4 bases at V and 4 bases at J; junction bases unmatched: 6. This CDR3 has 15 residues. CDR3: CATSDGQVGYNEQFF. The CDR3 region has the DNA TGTGCCACCAGTGACGGACAGGTAGGGTACAATGAGCAGTTCTTC.

The chain links TRBV27 to TRBJ2-7; the D is unclear. CDR3 size: 10 residues. In germline, CDR1 is MNHEY, CDR2 SMNVEV (reference sequence). V lost 3 bases and J 7 bases, leaving 4 bases between the germline ends. The CDR3 sequence is CASSLREQYF. CDR3 coding DNA: TGTGCCAGCAGTTTGAGAGAGCAGTACTTC.

CDR3 sequence reads: CASSPTGATGELFF. The CDR3 coding sequence is TGTGCCAGCAGCCCGACAGGGGCCACCGGGGAGCTGTTTTTT. This rearrangement joins TRBV7-9 to TRBJ2-2; 8 bases match TRBD1. Germline V lookup: CDR1 SEHNR, CDR2 FQNEAQ (reference sequence). The J segment lost 4 bases and the V segment lost 5 bases, leaving 3 bases of the junction unmatched. This CDR3 region has 14 residues.

J is TRBJ1-3 and V is TRBV2; D unresolved. Trimming took 2 bases from V and 1 from J, leaving 15 bases between them. Per the germline V gene, CDR1 is SNHLY and CDR2 is FYNNEI. The CDR3 length is 17 residues. CDR3 sequence reads: CASSEQVRETSGNTIYF. The CDR3 nucleotides are TGTGCCAGCAGTGAACAGGTGAGGGAAACGTCTGGAAACACCATATATTTT.

V usage is TRBV25-1 and J usage is TRBJ1-2; D is undetermined. Trimming stripped 8 bases from V and 9 bases from J, with 19 bases between. CDR3 length: 13 amino acids. CDR1 and CDR2 from the germline V gene are MGHDK and SYGVNS. Written as DNA, the CDR3 is TGTGCCAGCGAAAGGGCGGGAACCGCGCGCTACACCTTC. Translated: CASERAGTARYTF.

The CDR3: CASSPGLAGGTGELFF. CDR3 coding DNA: TGTGCCAGCAGCCCCGGACTAGCGGGGGGTACCGGGGAGCTGTTTTTT. The chain employs TRBV7-9 and TRBJ2-2, with 14 nucleotides matching TRBD2. The trim removed 5 bases at V and 5 bases at J, leaving 4 bases unmatched. The CDR3 runs to 16 residues. The germline V gene has CDR1 SEHNR and CDR2 FQNEAQ (reference sequence). Complete variable domain (other parts from reference TRBV7-9 and TRBJ2-2): DTGVSQNPRHKITKRGQNVTFRCDPISEHNRLYWYRQTLGQGPEFLTYFQNEAQLEKSRLLSDRFSAERPKGSFSTLEIQRTEQGDSAMYLCASSPGLAGGTGELFFGEGSRLTVL.

This sequence joins TRBV11-2 and TRBJ1-6; the D is unclear. Germline V CDR1 and CDR2: SGHAT, FQNNGV. V lost 2 bases to trimming and J lost 5 bases, with 4 bases between them. The CDR3 loop spans 13 amino acids. The CDR3 bases are TGTGCCAGCAGCTTATTCGATAATTCACCCCTCCACTTT. As protein: CASSLFDNSPLHF.

The chain combines TRBV4-1 with TRBJ2-5, with D possibly being TRBD2 (6 bases). Trimming left V 4 bases short and J 5 bases short, with 11 bases between. The CDR3 loop spans 13 amino acids. Germline CDR1 and CDR2: MGHRA and YSYEKL. The CDR3 protein is CASSLGGRETQYF. CDR3 sequence (DNA): TGCGCCAGCAGCCTCGGAGGGAGGGAGACCCAGTACTTC.

The gene calls are TRBV7-2 and TRBJ1-5, with a possible D match to TRBD1 (6 bases). Trimming left V 3 bases short and J 5 bases short, with 8 bases between. In germline, CDR1 is SGHTA, CDR2 FQGNSA. The CDR3 loop spans 13 amino acids. CDR3 amino acids: CASSFYRDQPQHF. CDR3 in DNA: TGTGCCAGCAGCTTCTACAGGGATCAGCCCCAGCATTTT.

The chain couples TRBV20-1 to TRBJ2-7; no definite D call. The ends were cut back, 0 bases at V and 4 bases at J, with 4 bases in the middle. Germline V gene lookup returns CDR1 DFQATT and CDR2 SNEGSKA (reference sequence). The CDR3 contains 11 residues. The CDR3 DNA follows: TGCAGTGCTAGAGATTCGTACGAGCAGTACTTC. Its protein product is CSARDSYEQYF.

The CDR3 DNA is TGCGCCAGCAGCTCCGGGACAGGGTATCTTGGCTACACCTTC. This encodes CASSSGTGYLGYTF. The chain combines TRBV5-1 with TRBJ1-2; TRBD1 matches 9 bases. The CDR3 covers 14 residues. V was pared by 3 bases and J by 7 bases, with 7 bases of the junction left unmatched. The germline CDR1 and CDR2 sequences are SGHRS and YFSETQ.